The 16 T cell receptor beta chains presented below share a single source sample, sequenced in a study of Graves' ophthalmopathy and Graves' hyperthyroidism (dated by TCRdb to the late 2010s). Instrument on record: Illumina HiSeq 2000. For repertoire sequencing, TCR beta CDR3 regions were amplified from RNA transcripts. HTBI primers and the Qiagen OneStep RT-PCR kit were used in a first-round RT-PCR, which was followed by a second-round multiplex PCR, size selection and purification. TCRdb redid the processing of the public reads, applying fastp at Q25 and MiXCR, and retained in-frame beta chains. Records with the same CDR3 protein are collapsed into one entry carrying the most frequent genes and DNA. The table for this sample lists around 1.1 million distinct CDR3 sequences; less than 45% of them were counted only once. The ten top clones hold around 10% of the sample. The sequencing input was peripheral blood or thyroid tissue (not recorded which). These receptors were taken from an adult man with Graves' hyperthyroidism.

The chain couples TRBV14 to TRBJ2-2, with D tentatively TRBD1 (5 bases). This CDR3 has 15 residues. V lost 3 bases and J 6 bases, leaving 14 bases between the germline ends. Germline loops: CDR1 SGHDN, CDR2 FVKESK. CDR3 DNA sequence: TGTGCCAGCAGCCATGGGGCAGGGCCCCCCGGGGAGCTGTTTTTT. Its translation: CASSHGAGPPGELFF.

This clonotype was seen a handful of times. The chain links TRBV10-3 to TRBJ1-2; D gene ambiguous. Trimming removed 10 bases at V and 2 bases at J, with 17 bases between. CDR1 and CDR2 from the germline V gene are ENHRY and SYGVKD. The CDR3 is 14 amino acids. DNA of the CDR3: TGTGCCAGCAGGCCACGGATGGGGAACTATGGCTACACCTTC. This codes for CASRPRMGNYGYTF.

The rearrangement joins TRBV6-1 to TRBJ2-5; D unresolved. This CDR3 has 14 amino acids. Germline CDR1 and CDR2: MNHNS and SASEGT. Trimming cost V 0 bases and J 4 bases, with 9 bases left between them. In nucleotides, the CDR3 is TGTGCCAGCAGTGAAGCCATTGGGGTAGAGACCCAGTACTTC. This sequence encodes CASSEAIGVETQYF.

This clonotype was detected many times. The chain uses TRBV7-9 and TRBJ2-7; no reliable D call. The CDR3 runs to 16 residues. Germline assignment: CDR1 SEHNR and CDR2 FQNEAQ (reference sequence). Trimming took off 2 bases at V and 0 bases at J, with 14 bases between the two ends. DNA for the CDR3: TGTGCCAGCAGCTTATCCCTCACAGCTAGCTCCTACGAGCAGTACTTC. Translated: CASSLSLTASSYEQYF.

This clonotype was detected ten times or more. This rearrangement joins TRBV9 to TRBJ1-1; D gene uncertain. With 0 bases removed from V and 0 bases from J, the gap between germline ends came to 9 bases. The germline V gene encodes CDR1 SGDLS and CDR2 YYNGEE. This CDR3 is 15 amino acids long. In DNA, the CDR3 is TGTGCCAGCAGCGTAGGATCGAGCATGAACACTGAAGCTTTCTTT. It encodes CASSVGSSMNTEAFF.

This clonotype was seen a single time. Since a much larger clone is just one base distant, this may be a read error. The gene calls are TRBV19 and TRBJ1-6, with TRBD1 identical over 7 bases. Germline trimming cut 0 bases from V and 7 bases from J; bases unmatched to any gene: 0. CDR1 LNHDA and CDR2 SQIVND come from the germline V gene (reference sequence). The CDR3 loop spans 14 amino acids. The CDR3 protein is CASSIETGNSPLHF. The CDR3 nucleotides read TGTGCCAGTAGTATAGAGACAGGGAATTCACCCCTCCACTTT.

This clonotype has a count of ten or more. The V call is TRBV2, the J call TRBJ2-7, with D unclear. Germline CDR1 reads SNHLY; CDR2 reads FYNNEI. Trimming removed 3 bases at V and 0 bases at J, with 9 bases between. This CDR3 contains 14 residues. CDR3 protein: CASSDPGYSYEQYF. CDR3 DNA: TGTGCCAGCAGTGACCCCGGCTACTCCTACGAGCAGTACTTC.

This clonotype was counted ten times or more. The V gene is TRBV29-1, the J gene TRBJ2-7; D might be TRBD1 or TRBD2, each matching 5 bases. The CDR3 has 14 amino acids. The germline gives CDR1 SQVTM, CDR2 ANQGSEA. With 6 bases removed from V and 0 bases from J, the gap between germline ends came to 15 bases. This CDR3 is CSVGLGEPSYEQYF. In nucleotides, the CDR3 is TGCAGCGTGGGCCTGGGGGAACCCTCCTACGAGCAGTACTTC.

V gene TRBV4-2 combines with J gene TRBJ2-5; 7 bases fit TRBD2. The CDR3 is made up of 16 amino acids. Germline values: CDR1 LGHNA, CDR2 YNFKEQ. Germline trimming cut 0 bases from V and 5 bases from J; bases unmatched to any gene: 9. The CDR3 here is CASSQEGAGLEETQYF. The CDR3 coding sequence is TGTGCCAGCAGCCAAGAGGGTGCCGGACTAGAGGAGACCCAGTACTTC.

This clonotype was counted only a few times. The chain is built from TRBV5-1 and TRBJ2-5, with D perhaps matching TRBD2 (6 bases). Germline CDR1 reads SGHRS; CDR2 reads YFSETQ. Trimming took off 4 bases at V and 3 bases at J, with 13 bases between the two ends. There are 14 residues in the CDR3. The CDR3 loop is CASSGGELEETQYF. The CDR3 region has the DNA TGCGCCAGCAGCGGAGGGGAATTGGAAGAGACCCAGTACTTC.

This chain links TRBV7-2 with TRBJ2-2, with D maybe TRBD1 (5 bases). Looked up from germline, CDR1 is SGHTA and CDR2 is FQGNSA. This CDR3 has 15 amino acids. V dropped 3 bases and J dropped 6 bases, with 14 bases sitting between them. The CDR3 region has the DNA TGTGCCAGCAGCTTGGACATAGGGTTGGCCGGGGAGCTGTTTTTT. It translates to CASSLDIGLAGELFF.

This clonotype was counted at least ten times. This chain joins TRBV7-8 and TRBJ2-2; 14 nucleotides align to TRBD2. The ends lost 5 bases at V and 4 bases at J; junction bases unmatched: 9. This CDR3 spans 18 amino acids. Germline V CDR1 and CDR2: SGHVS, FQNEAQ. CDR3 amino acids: CASSRPGLAGDSTGELFF. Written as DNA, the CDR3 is TGTGCCAGCAGCAGACCGGGACTAGCGGGAGATTCCACCGGGGAGCTGTTTTTT.

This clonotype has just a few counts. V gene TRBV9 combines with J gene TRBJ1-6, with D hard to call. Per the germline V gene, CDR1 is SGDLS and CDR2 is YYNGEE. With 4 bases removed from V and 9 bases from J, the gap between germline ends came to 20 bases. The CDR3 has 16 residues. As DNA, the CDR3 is TGTGCCAGCAGCCCCGAGCCCGGACTCGTTTCTTCACCCCTCCACTTT. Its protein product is CASSPEPGLVSSPLHF. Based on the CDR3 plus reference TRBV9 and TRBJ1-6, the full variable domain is DSGVTQTPKHLITATGQRVTLRCSPRSGDLSVYWYQQSLDQGLQFLIQYYNGEERAKGNILERFSAQQFPDLHSELNLSSLELGDSALYFCASSPEPGLVSSPLHFGNGTRLTVT.

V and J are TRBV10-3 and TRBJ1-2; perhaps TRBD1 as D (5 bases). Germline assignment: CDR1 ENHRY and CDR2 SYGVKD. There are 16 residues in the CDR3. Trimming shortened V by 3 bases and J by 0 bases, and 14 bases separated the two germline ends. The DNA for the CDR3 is TGTGCCATCAGTGAAGGGAGGGGAGATCCTAACTATGGCTACACCTTC. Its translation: CAISEGRGDPNYGYTF.

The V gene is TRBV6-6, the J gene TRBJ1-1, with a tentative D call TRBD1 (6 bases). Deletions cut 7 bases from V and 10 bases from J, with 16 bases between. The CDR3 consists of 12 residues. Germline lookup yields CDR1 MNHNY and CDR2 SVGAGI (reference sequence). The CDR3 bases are TGTGCCAGCACCCACGGGAGGGGGGGAGCTTTCTTT. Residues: CASTHGRGGAFF.

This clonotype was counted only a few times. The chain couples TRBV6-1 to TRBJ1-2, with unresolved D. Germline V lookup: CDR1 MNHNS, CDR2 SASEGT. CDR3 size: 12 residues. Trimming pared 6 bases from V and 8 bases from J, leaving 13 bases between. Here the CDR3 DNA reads TGTGCCAGCAGCGTATCCATCGGGGGCTACACCTTC. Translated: CASSVSIGGYTF.